A selection of T cell receptor beta chains follows, all from one sample in a study of T-cell reconstitution after alpha-beta-depleted transplantation in children. TCRdb itself ran the PCR reads through MiXCR, one entry per CDR3 protein. Found here are roughly 30,000 distinct CDR3 sequences, under 7.5% of them singletons; the top ten hold over 25%. This specimen consisted of peripheral blood, obtained 60 days after TCRalphabeta/CD19-depleted stem cell transplant. Receptors originate from a child less than two years old who had a stem cell transplant for acute myeloid leukemia, so the T cells may come from the graft donor. CDR3s include the opening cysteine and the closing phenylalanine or tryptophan. The D gene is left open where the match is weak. Expanded clones are given a class, and other clones once, few, many or no size at all.

clone size	V gene	D gene	J gene	CDR3 DNA	CDR3 protein
few	TRBV4-2	.	TRBJ2-1	TGTGCCAGCAGCCCGGGGCTCGCCAGGCCCTACAATGAGCAGTTCTTC	CASSPGLARPYNEQFF
many	TRBV29-1	.	TRBJ2-7	TGCAGCGTAATGGGGGGTTCCTCCTACGAGCAGTACTTC	CSVMGGSSYEQYF
many	TRBV5-4	.	TRBJ2-1	TGTGCCAGCAGCCCGGGGTACCCGGGGTACAATGAGCAGTTCTTC	CASSPGYPGYNEQFF
many	TRBV2	.	TRBJ2-7	TGTGCCACCGACTGGGGCAACGAGCAGTACTTC	CATDWGNEQYF
many	TRBV5-5	TRBD1	TRBJ2-6	TGTGCCAGCAGCTTCACAGGGGGCTCTGGGGCCAACGTCCTGACTTTC	CASSFTGGSGANVLTF
many	TRBV29-1	.	TRBJ2-7	TGCAGCGTTCTGCGAGACTACGAGCAGTACTTC	CSVLRDYEQYF
many	TRBV20-1	.	TRBJ2-1	TGCAGTGCTAGAGTTCCGACCGCTTACAATGAGCAGTTCTTC	CSARVPTAYNEQFF
few	TRBV4-3	TRBD1	TRBJ2-3	TGCGCCAGCAGCCATCTCCCGCGGACAGGGGTAATGGATACGCAGTATTTT	CASSHLPRTGVMDTQYF
few	TRBV6-2/TRBV6-3	.	TRBJ2-7	TGTGCCACCACGGCAGGGACCCACGAGCAGTACTTC	CATTAGTHEQYF
.	TRBV4-2	TRBD2	TRBJ2-1	TGTGCCAGCAGCCAAGAAACTAGCGGGATAAACAATGAGCAGTTCTTC	CASSQETSGINNEQFF
many	TRBV11-3	TRBD2	TRBJ2-3	TGTGCCAGCAGCTTAGTCGGGGGGGATACGCAGTATTTT	CASSLVGGDTQYF
many	TRBV7-9	.	TRBJ1-1	TGTGCCAGCAGCCAAGGCGCTGAAGCTTTCTTT	CASSQGAEAFF
few	TRBV29-1	.	TRBJ1-2	TGCAGCGTTGAAGTAGGGAAGAATGGCTACACCTTC	CSVEVGKNGYTF